This T cell receptor beta chain emerged from a study of cytomegalovirus exposure and HLA in healthy donors. The PCR made use of 60 Vbeta and 13 Jbeta primers. Sequencing used immunoSEQ multiplex PCR; TCRdb keeps in-frame clones, though not all of them. Of roughly 190,000 clones in the sample, around 84% were seen once. CDR1 and CDR2 from the germline V gene are MDHEN and SYDVKM. V lost 6 bases, J lost 0 bases, and 12 bases lay in between. The CDR3 covers 15 residues. Study-wide points: As a later analysis revealed, the rate of TCR association differed by HLA locus, with DRB1 most and HLA-C fewest.

Comments on this clone: Its antigen is unidentified.

The clonotype was recovered from a woman aged 18-35 years in good health and CMV-seronegative. The source material was PBMCs. This sequence joins TRBV28 and TRBJ1-3; maybe TRBD1 (6 bases). The CDR3 sequence: CASSSGQTSGNTIYF. CDR3 nucleotides: TGTGCCAGCAGCAGCGGACAGACCTCTGGAAACACCATATATTTT. Full variable domain (rest looked up from reference TRBV28 and TRBJ1-3): DVKVTQSSRYLVKRTGEKVFLECVQDMDHENMFWYRQDPGLGLRLIYFSYDVKMKEKGDIPEGYSVSREKKERFSLILESASTNQTSMYLCASSSGQTSGNTIYFGEGSWLTVV.